The text below deals with one T cell receptor (beta chain). This clone was seen a few times. The specificity of this receptor is unknown. Per-nucleotide qualities are absent, and no much larger clonotype sits a single base away. TCRbeta CDR3 regions were amplified from genomic DNA by means of the immunoSEQ Assay, a bias-controlled multiplex PCR. Turning to the authors' computational methods: Within the assay, amplification of reference gene primers was used to estimate how many nucleated cells each sample contained. Sequence reads were collapsed and filtered to measure the absolute abundance of every unique TCRbeta CDR3 rearrangement. For each sample, productive Simpson clonality was calculated as the square root of Simpson's diversity index across productive rearrangements. The table was pulled from immuneACCESS by TCRdb, which kept in-frame rearrangements only. Such tables lose some clones; where checked, under half of the loss comes from unresolved V genes, and the rest has no known cause. Clonal size and the V and J genes are those of that table, whereas D and trimming came from the DNA. The sample has tens of thousands of clones on record, 75% to 85% of them singletons. Clones ranked in the top ten supply roughly an eighth of the sample.

The CDR3 contains 15 residues, cysteine and phenylalanine counted. The entry retains the CDR3 DNA only, 45 bases that are in frame from base 1. CDR1 and CDR2, looked up from the germline V gene, are SGDLS and YYNGEE. V and J are trimmed by 4 bases and 2 bases, and the gene matches miss 6 bases of the junction. The data derive from a study of blood T cell repertoires in COVID-19 (dated by TCRdb to about 2020). For the study in its entirety: Samples from collaborators originated in the United States, Italy and Spain and spanned both the acute and convalescent phases of COVID-19. Sample metadata almost always included a de-identified subject ID, COVID-19 status, age in years and sex. Samples were obtained from the ongoing ImmuneRACE study (first 160 participants) and from some 1,300 subjects provided by 6 global collaborators. HLA class I and class II types, where available, came from metadata supplied by the sample provider rather than from assay-based typing. Subjects who had been exposed to COVID-19, were actively infected with it, or had recovered from it provided the deeply sampled blood TCRbeta repertoires that made up the dataset. A freely available public database, intended as a resource for researchers studying the immune response to SARS-CoV-2, is where the repertoires were released. The prospective study material was composed of cDNA or gDNA derived from T cells, B-cell-depleted T cells, or PBMCs.

General conclusions and limits of the study: Clinical and demographic metadata were provided uncurated, with the amount varying by source and participant.

Each collaborating institution followed its own protocols to collect whole blood in K2EDTA tubes. For TCRbeta analysis, collaborator samples were shipped as frozen whole blood, as isolated PBMCs, or as DNA extracted from either sample type. The receptor's source is a human donor with acute or convalescent COVID-19. The donor label of this sample is uncertain. Recombination joined TRBV9 with TRBJ2-5, with 9 bases aligning to TRBD2. Sequencing was carried out using peripheral blood. The nucleotide sequence reads as follows: TGTGCCAGCAGCCACAGCGGGGGGCGACAAGAGACCCAGTACTTC. The encoded protein is CASSHSGGRQETQYF.